The 4 T cell receptor beta chains below come from one sample, sequenced in a study of T cell responses to AZD1222 COVID-19 vaccine. Repertoires were generated with immunoSEQ multiplex PCR, while TCRdb's copy carries only in-frame clones and drops some. The sample lists 200,000 to 250,000 clones; roughly 91% were seen once. Sample: peripheral blood, taken on day 0 of MenACWY control vaccination. These TCRs come from an adult in good health.

This rearrangement joins TRBV4-1 to TRBJ2-5, with D unclear. The CDR3 has 14 amino acids. Germline CDR1 and CDR2: MGHRA and YSYEKL. Deletions cut 0 bases from V and 10 bases from J, with 15 bases between. Written as DNA, the CDR3 is TGCGCCAGCAGCCAAGATGAAGGGCTTTGGGACCAGTACTTC. It translates to CASSQDEGLWDQYF.

This clone was recorded a few times. The CDR3 coding sequence is TGTGCCAGCAAGGGACAGGGAATGAACACTGAAGCTTTCTTT. The encoded protein is CASKGQGMNTEAFF. J is TRBJ1-1 and V is TRBV27, with TRBD1 matching over 9 bases. Germline V gene sequence: CDR1 MNHEY, CDR2 SMNVEV (reference sequence). This CDR3 is built from 14 residues. V shed 7 bases, J shed 0 bases, and the junction held 3 bases outside the gene matches.

Regarding this clone: This specimen includes other DNA sequences encoding the same CDR3. This sequence joins TRBV5-1 and TRBJ1-2; TRBD1 agrees at 7 bases. The CDR3 consists of 13 residues. Trimming at V came to 4 bases and at J to 6 bases, leaving 6 bases not matched to a gene. Germline V lookup: CDR1 SGHRS, CDR2 YFSETQ. This chain's CDR3 is CASSRTGEDGYTF. The CDR3 DNA reads TGCGCCAGCAGCCGTACAGGGGAAGATGGCTACACCTTC. The full variable domain, with the rest looked up from reference TRBV5-1 and TRBJ1-2, is KAGVTQTPRYLIKTRGQQVTLSCSPISGHRSVSWYQQTPGQGLQFLFEYFSETQRNKGNFPGRFSGRQFSNSRSEMNVSTLELGDSALYLCASSRTGEDGYTFGSGTRLTVV.

This clone was seen once. The chain carries TRBV5-1 and TRBJ1-2, with TRBD1 as a possible D gene (6 bases). Between the trimmed V and J ends, which lost 4 bases and 5 bases, there was a span of 12 bases. The CDR3 covers 13 residues. The germline V gene has CDR1 SGHRS and CDR2 YFSETQ. CDR3 amino acids: CASSPAGTYGYTF. In DNA form, the CDR3 reads TGCGCCAGCAGCCCGGCGGGGACATATGGCTACACCTTC.